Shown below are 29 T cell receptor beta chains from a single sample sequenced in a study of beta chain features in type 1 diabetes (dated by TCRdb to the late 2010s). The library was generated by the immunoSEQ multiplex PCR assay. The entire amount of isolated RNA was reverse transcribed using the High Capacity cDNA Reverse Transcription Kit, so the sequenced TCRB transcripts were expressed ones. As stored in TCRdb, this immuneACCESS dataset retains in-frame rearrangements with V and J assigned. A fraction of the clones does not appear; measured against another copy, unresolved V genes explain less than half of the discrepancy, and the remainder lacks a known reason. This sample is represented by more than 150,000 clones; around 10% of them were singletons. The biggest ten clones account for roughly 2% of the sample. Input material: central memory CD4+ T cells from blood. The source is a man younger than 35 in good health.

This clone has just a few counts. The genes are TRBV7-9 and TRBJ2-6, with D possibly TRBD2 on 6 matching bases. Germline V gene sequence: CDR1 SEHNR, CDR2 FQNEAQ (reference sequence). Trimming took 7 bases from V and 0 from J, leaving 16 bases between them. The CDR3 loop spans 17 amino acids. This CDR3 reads CASTPVAVFSGANVLTF. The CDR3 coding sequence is TGTGCCAGCACACCGGTAGCGGTTTTCTCTGGGGCCAACGTCCTGACTTTC.

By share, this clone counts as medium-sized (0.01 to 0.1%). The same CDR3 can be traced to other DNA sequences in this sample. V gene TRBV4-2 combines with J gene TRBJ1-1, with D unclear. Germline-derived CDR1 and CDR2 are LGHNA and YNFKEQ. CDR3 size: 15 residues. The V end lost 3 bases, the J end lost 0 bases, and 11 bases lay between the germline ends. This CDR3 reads CASSHGGQLNTEAFF. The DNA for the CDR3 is TGTGCCAGCAGCCACGGTGGGCAGCTGAACACTGAAGCTTTCTTT.

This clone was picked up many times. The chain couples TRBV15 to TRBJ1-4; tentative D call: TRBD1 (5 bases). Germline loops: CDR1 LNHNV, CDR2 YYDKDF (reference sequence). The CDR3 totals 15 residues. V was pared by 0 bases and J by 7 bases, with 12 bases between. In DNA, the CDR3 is TGTGCCACCAGCAGAGACAGGGCGCCGGGTGAAAAACTGTTTTTT. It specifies CATSRDRAPGEKLFF.

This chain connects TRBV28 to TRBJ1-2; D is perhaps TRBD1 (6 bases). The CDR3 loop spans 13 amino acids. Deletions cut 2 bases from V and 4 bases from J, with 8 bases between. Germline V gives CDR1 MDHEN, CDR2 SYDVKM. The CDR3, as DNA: TGTGCCAGCAGTTTACCGGGGGCCTATGGCTACACCTTC. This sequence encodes CASSLPGAYGYTF.

The CDR3 coding sequence is TGTGCCAGCAGCTTACCAAGGTCCAATCAGCCCCAGCATTTT. Residues: CASSLPRSNQPQHF. The V call is TRBV7-8, the J call TRBJ1-5; the D is unclear. There are 14 residues in the CDR3. Germline V gene lookup returns CDR1 SGHVS and CDR2 FQNEAQ. With 2 bases removed from V and 3 bases from J, the gap between germline ends came to 8 bases.

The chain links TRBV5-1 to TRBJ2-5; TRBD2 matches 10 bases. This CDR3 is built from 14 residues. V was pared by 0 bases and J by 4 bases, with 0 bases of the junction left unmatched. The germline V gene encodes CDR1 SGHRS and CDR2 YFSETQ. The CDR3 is CASSLGLAGETQYF. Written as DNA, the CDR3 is TGCGCCAGCAGCTTGGGACTAGCGGGAGAGACCCAGTACTTC.

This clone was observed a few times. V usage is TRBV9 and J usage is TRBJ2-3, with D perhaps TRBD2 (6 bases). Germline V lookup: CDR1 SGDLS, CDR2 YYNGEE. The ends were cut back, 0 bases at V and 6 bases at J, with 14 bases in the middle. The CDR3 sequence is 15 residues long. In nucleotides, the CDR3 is TGTGCCAGCAGCGTAGATCCAGGAGGGGCCGATACGCAGTATTTT. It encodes CASSVDPGGADTQYF. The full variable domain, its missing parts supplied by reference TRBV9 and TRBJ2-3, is DSGVTQTPKHLITATGQRVTLRCSPRSGDLSVYWYQQSLDQGLQFLIQYYNGEERAKGNILERFSAQQFPDLHSELNLSSLELGDSALYFCASSVDPGGADTQYFGPGTRLTVL.

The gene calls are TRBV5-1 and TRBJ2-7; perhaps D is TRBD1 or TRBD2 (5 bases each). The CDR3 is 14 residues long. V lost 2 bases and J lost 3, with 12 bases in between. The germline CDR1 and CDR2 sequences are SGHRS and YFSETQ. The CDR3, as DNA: TGCGCCAGCAGCTTATCGGGGCTCAACTACGAGCAGTACTTC. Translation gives CASSLSGLNYEQYF.

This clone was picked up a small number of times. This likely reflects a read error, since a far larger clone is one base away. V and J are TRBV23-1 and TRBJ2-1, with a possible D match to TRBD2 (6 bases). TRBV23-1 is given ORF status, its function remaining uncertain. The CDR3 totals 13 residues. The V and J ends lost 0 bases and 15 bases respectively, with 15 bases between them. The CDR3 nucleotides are TGCGCCAGCAGTCAATCGATGAGGGAGGAGGGGTTCTTC. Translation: CASSQSMREEGFF.

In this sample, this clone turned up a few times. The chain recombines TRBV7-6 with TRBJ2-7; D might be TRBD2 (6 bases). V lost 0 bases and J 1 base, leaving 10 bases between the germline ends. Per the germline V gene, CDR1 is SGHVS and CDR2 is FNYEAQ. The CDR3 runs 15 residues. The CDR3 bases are TGTGCCAGCAGCTTAGCCGGGGCGGGATCCTACGAGCAGTACTTC. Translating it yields CASSLAGAGSYEQYF. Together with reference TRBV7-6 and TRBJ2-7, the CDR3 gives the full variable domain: GAGVSQSPRYKVTKRGQDVALRCDPISGHVSLYWYRQALGQGPEFLTYFNYEAQQDKSGLPNDRFSAERPEGSISTLTIQRTEQRDSAMYRCASSLAGAGSYEQYFGPGTRLTVT.

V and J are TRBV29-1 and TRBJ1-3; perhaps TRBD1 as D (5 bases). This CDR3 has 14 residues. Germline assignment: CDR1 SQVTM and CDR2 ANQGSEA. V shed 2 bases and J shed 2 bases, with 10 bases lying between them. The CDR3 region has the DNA TGCAGCGTTGAATCGCAGGGAACTGGAAACACCATATATTTT. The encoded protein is CSVESQGTGNTIYF.

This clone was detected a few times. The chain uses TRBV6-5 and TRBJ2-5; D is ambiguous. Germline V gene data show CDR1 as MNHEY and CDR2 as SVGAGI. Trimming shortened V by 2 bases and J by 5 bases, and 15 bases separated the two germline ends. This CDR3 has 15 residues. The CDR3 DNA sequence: TGTGCCAGCAGTTACGGACCGTCTGTCGGGGAGACCCAGTACTTC. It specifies CASSYGPSVGETQYF.

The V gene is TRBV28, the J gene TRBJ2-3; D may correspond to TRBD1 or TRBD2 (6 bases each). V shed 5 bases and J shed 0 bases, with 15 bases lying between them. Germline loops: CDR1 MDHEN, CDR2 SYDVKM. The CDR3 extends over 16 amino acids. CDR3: CASSIDRGPSTDTQYF. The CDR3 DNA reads TGTGCCAGCAGTATCGATCGGGGGCCGAGCACAGATACGCAGTATTTT.

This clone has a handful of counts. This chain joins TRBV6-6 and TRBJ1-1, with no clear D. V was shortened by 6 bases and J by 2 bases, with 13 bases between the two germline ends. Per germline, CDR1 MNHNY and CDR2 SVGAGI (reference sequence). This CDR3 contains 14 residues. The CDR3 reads CASSIAGINTEAFF. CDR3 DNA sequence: TGTGCCAGCAGCATAGCCGGGATAAACACTGAAGCTTTCTTT.

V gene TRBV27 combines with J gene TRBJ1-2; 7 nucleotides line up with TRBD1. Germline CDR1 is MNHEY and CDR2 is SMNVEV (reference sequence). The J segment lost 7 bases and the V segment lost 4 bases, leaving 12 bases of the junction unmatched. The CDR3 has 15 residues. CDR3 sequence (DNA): TGTGCCAGCAGTTCCACAGGGGTGTTGGCGAGTGGCTACACCTTC. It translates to CASSSTGVLASGYTF.

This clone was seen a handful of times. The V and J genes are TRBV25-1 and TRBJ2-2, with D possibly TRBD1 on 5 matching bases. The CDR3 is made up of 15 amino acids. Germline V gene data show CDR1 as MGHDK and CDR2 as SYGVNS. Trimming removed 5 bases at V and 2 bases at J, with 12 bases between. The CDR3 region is CASSREGVNTGELFF. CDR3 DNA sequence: TGTGCCAGCAGTCGAGAAGGGGTTAACACCGGGGAGCTGTTTTTT.

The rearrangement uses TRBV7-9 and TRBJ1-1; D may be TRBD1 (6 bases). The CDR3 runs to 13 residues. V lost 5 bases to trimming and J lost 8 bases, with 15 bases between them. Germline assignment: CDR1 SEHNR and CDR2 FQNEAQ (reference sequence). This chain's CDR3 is CASSKGQYEEAFF. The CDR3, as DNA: TGTGCCAGCAGCAAAGGACAGTATGAAGAAGCTTTCTTT.

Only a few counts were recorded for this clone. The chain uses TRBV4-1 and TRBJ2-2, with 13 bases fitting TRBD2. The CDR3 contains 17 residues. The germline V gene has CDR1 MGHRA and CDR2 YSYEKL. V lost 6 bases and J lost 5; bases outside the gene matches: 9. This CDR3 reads CASSRRTSGSKTGELFF. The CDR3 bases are TGCGCCAGCAGTCGGAGGACTAGCGGGAGTAAGACCGGGGAGCTGTTTTTT.

CDR3 nucleotides: TGCGCCAGCAGCCCACAGGGGATGCGCAACACAGATACGCAGTATTTT. It translates to CASSPQGMRNTDTQYF. The gene calls are TRBV4-3 and TRBJ2-3, with TRBD1 matching 7 bases. Trimming at V came to 4 bases and at J to 2 bases, leaving 9 bases not matched to a gene. Germline lookup yields CDR1 LGHNA and CDR2 YSLEER. The CDR3 sequence is 16 residues long.

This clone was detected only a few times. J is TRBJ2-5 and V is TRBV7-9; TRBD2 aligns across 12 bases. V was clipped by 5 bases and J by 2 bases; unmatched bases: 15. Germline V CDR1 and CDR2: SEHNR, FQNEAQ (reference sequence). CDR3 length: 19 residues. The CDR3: CASSQDGLAGGPRQETQYF. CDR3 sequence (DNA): TGTGCCAGCAGCCAAGATGGGCTAGCGGGAGGGCCTAGGCAAGAGACCCAGTACTTC.

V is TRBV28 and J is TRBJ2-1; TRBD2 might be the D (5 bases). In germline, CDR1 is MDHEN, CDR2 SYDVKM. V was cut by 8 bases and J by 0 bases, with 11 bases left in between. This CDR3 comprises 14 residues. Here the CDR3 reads CASRFTSSYNEQFF. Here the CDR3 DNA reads TGTGCCAGCCGATTCACTAGCTCCTACAATGAGCAGTTCTTC. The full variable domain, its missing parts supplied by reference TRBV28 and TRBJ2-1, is DVKVTQSSRYLVKRTGEKVFLECVQDMDHENMFWYRQDPGLGLRLIYFSYDVKMKEKGDIPEGYSVSREKKERFSLILESASTNQTSMYLCASRFTSSYNEQFFGPGTRLTVL.

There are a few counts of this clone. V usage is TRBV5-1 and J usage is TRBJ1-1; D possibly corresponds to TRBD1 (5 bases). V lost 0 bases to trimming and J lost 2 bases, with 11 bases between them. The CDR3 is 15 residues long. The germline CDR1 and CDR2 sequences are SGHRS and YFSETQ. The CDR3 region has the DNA TGCGCCAGCAGCTTGGCAAGTCAGGGAAACACTGAAGCTTTCTTT. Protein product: CASSLASQGNTEAFF. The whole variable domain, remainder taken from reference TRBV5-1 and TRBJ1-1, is KAGVTQTPRYLIKTRGQQVTLSCSPISGHRSVSWYQQTPGQGLQFLFEYFSETQRNKGNFPGRFSGRQFSNSRSEMNVSTLELGDSALYLCASSLASQGNTEAFFGQGTRLTVV.

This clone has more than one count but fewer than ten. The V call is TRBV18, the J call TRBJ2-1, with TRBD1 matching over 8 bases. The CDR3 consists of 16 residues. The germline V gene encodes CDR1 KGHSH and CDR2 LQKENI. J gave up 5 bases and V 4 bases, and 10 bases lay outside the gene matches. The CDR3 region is CASSLLPTGANNEQFF. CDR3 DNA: TGTGCCAGCTCACTCCTTCCGACAGGGGCAAACAATGAGCAGTTCTTC.

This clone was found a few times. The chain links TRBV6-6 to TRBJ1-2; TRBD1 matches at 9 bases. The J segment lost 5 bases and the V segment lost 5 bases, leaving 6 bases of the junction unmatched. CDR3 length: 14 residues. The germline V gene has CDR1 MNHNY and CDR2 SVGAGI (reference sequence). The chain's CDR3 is CASSTGQGRYGYTF. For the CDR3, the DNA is TGTGCCAGCAGTACCGGACAGGGGAGGTATGGCTACACCTTC.

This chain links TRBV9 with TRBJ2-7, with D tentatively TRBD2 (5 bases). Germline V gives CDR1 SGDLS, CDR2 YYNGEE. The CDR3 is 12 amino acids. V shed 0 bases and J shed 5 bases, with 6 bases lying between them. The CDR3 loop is CASSVGTHEQYF. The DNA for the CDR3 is TGTGCCAGCAGCGTAGGGACTCACGAGCAGTACTTC.

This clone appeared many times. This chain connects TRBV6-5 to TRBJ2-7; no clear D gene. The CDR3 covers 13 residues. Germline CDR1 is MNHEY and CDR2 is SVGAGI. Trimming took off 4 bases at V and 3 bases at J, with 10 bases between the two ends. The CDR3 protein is CASSSQGFYEQYF. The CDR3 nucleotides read TGTGCCAGCAGTTCCCAAGGTTTCTACGAGCAGTACTTC.

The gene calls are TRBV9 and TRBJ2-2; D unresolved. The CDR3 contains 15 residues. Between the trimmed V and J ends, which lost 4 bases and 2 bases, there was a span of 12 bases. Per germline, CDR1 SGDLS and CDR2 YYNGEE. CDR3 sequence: CASSSGSRNTGELFF. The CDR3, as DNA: TGTGCCAGCAGCTCCGGGTCGAGAAACACCGGGGAGCTGTTTTTT.

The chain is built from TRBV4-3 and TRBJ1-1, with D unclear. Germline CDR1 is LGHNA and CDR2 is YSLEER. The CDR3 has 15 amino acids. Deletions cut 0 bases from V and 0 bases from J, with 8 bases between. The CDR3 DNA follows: TGCGCCAGCAGCCAAGAAATGAATATGAACACTGAAGCTTTCTTT. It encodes CASSQEMNMNTEAFF.

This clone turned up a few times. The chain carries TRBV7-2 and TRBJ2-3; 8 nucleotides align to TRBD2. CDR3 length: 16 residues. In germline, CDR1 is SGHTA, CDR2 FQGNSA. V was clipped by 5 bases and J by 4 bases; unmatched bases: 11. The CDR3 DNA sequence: TGTGCCAGCAGCCCACAGAGGGCGGGAGGCCCAGATACGCAGTATTTT. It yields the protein CASSPQRAGGPDTQYF. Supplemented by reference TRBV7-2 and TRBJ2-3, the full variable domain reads GAGVSQSPSNKVTEKGKDVELRCDPISGHTALYWYRQSLGQGLEFLIYFQGNSAPDKSGLPSDRFSAERTGGSVSTLTIQRTQQEDSAVYLCASSPQRAGGPDTQYFGPGTRLTVL.